The sequence of this T cell receptor beta chain was determined in a study of blood T cells in healthy people across ages. Findings and limits, study-wide: Bulk PBMC profiling left naive and antigen-experienced comparisons inconclusive. Roughly linearly, TCR beta diversity per million T cells fell as age increased. Relative to aged donors, long-lived donors carried more naive CD4+ cells and displayed higher diversity.

This clonotype occurred a few times. What it binds is unknown. PCR was performed a second time for roughly 7 to 12 cycles using a sample-barcoded 5' primer and a J-beta primer mix. TCRdb independently ran MiXCR on the 5' RACE reads; one entry per CDR3 protein. The data hold hundreds of thousands of distinct CDR3 sequences, with 55% to 70% observed a single time. Per germline, CDR1 MDHEN and CDR2 SYDVKM. The CDR3 spans 13 residues. Trimming removed 4 bases at V and 2 bases at J, with 9 bases between. No fewer than 6 million PBMCs went into each sample. Sequenced: blood. The clonotype was recovered from a man aged 25 to 40 in good health. V usage is TRBV28 and J usage is TRBJ2-7; no clear D gene. The CDR3 DNA follows: TGTGCCAGCAGTTCCTCAAGGGCCTACGAGCAGTACTTC. As protein: CASSSSRAYEQYF.